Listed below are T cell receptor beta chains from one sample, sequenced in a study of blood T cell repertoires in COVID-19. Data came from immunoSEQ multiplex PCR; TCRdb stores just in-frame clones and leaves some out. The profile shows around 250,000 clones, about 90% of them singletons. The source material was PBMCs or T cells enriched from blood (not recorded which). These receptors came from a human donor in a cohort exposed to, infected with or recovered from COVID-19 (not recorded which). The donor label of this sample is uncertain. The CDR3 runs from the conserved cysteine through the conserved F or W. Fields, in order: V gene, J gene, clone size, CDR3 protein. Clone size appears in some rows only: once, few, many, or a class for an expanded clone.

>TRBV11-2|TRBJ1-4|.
CASSLDGRENEKLFF
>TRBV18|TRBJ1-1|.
CASSLQGAEAFF
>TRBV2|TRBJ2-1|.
CASKQGGDNEQFF
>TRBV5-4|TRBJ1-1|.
CASSLDGLNTEAFF
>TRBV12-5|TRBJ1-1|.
CASGLTLTDNTEAFF
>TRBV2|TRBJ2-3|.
CASLRGNSGTDTQYF
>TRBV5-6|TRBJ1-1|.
CASSFTTGGITEAFF
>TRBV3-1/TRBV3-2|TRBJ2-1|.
CASSQERGGDKCYEQFF
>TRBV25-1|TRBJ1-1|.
CASSEGTGGWATEAFF
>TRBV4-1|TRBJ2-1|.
CASSQENRGLNEQFF
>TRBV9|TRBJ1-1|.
CASSVAGRNTEAFF
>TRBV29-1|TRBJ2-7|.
CSVEDRGAGYEQYF
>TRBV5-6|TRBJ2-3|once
CASSSDRGLVYTQYF
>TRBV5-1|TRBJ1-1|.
CASREGRGAMNTEAFF
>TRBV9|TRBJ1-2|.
CASSVRPPQGGDYGGYTF